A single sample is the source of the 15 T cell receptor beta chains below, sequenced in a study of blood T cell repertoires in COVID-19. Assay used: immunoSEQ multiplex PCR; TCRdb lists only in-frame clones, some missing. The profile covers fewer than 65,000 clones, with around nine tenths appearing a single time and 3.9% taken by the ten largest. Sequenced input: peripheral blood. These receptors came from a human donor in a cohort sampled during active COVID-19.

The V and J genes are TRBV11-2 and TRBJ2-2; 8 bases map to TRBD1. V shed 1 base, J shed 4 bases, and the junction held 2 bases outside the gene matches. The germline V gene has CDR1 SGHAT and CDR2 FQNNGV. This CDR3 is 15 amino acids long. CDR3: CASSLGTGITGELFF. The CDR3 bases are TGTGCCAGCAGCTTAGGGACAGGGATCACCGGGGAGCTGTTTTTT.

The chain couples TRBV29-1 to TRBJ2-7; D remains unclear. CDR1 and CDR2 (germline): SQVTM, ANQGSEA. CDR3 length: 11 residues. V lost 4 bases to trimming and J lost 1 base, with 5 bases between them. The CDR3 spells CSVGRSYEQYF. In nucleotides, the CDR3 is TGCAGCGTTGGGCGGTCCTACGAGCAGTACTTC.

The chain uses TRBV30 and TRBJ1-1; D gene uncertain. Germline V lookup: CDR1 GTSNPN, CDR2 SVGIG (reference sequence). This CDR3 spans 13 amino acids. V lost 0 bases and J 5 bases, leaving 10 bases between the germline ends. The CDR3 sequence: CAWSVRGNTEAFF. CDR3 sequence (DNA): TGTGCCTGGAGTGTACGAGGGAATACTGAAGCTTTCTTT. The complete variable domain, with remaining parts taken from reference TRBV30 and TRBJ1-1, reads SQTIHQWPATLVQPVGSPLSLECTVEGTSNPNLYWYRQAAGRGLQLLFYSVGIGQISSEVPQNLSASRPQDRQFILSSKKLLLSDSGFYLCAWSVRGNTEAFFGQGTRLTVV.

CDR3 amino acids: CATRDRGYNQPQHF. The CDR3, as DNA: TGTGCCACCAGGGACAGGGGGTACAATCAGCCCCAGCATTTT. This sequence joins TRBV24-1 and TRBJ1-5; TRBD1 aligns across 10 bases. Germline V gene sequence: CDR1 KGHDR, CDR2 SFDVKD. CDR3 length: 14 residues. The V gene end was trimmed by 7 bases and the J gene end by 3 bases; junction bases not matched to a gene: 2.

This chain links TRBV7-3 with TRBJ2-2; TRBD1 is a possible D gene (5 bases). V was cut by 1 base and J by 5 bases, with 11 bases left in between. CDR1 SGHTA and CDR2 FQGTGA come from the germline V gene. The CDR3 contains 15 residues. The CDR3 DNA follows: TGTGCCAGCAGCTTAATGGGGCTGGAGACCGGGGAGCTGTTTTTT. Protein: CASSLMGLETGELFF.

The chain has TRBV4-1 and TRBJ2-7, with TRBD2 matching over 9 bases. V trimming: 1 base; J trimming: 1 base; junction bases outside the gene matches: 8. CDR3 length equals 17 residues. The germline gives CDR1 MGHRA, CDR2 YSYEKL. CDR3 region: CASSQGVGAGGSYEQYV. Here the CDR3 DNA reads TGCGCCAGCAGCCAAGGAGTTGGGGCGGGAGGGTCCTACGAGCAGTACGTC.

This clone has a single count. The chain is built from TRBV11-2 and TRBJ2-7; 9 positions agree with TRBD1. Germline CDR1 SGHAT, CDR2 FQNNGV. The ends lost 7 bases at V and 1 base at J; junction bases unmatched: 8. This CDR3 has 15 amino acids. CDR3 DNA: TGTGCCAGCACCCGGGGACAGGGACTTTCCTACGAGCAGTACTTC. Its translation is CASTRGQGLSYEQYF. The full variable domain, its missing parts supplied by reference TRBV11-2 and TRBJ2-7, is EAGVAQSPRYKIIEKRQSVAFWCNPISGHATLYWYQQILGQGPKLLIQFQNNGVVDDSQLPKDRFSAERLKGVDSTLKIQPAKLEDSAVYLCASTRGQGLSYEQYFGPGTRLTVT.

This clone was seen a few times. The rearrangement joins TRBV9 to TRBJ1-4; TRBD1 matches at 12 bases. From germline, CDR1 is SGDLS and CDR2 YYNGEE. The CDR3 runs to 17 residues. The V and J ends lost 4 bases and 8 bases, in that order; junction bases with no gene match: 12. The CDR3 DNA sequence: TGTGCCAGCAGCCCAGGGACAGGGGGCCTCTTTGGAGAAAAACTGTTTTTT. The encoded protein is CASSPGTGGLFGEKLFF.

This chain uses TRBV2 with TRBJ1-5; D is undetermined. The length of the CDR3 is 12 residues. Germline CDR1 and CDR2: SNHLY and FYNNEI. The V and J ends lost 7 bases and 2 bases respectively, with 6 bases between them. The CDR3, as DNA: TGTGCCAGCACGGTGGGCAATCAGCCCCAGCATTTT. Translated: CASTVGNQPQHF.

CDR3 DNA sequence: TGCGCCAGCAGCCTATCTCGGGACAGCCACTATGGCTACACCTTC. Its protein is CASSLSRDSHYGYTF. The rearrangement uses TRBV4-1 and TRBJ1-2; TRBD1 aligns across 7 bases. After removal of 4 bases from V and 3 bases from J, the junction contained 8 bases not matched to a gene. The CDR3 is made up of 15 amino acids. From germline, CDR1 is MGHRA and CDR2 YSYEKL.

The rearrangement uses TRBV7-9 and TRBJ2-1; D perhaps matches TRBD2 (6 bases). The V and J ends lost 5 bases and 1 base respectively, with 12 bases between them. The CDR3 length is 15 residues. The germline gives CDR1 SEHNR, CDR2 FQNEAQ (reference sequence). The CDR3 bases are TGTGCCAGCAGCGGAACCGGGACTTCCTACAATGAGCAGTTCTTC. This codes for CASSGTGTSYNEQFF.

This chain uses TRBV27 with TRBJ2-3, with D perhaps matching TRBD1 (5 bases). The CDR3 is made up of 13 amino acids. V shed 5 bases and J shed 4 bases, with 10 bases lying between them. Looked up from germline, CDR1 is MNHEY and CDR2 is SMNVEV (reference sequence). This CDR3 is CASSQRGSDTQYF. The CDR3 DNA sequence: TGTGCCAGCAGTCAAAGGGGCTCAGATACGCAGTATTTT.

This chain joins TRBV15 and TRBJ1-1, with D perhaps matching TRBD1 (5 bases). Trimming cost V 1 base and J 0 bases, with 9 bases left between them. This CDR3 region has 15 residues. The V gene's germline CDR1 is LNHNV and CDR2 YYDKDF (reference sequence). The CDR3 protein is CATSRGGLMNTEAFF. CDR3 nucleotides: TGTGCCACCAGCAGAGGGGGACTCATGAACACTGAAGCTTTCTTT.

The CDR3 sequence is CASSIRAGSYNEQFF. The CDR3 DNA is TGTGCCAGTAGCATCCGAGCGGGATCCTACAATGAGCAGTTCTTC. This chain joins TRBV19 and TRBJ2-1, with TRBD2 matching 7 bases. Germline CDR1 LNHDA, CDR2 SQIVND (reference sequence). The CDR3 sequence is 15 residues long. Unmatched junction bases numbered 6, after V lost 6 bases and J lost 1 base.

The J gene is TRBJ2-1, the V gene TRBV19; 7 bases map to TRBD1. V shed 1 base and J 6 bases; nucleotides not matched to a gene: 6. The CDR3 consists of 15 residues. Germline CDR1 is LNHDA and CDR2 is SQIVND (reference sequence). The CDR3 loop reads CASSIGAGGFNEQFF. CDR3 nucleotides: TGTGCCAGTAGTATAGGCGCAGGGGGATTCAATGAGCAGTTCTTC. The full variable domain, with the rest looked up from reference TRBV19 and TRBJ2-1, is DGGITQSPKYLFRKEGQNVTLSCEQNLNHDAMYWYRQDPGQGLRLIYYSQIVNDFQKGDIAEGYSVSREKKESFPLTVTSAQKNPTAFYLCASSIGAGGFNEQFFGPGTRLTVL.